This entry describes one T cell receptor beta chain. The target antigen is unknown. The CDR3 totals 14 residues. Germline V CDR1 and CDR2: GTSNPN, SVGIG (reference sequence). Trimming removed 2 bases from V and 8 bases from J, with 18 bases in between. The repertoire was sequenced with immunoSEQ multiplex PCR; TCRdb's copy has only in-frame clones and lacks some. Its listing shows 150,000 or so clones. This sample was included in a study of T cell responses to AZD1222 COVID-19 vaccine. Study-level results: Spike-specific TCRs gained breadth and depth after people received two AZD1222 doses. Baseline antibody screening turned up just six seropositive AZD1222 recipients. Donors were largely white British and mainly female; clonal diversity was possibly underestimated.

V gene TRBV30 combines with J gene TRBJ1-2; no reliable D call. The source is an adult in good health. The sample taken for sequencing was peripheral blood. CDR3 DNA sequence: TGTGCCTGGAGTCCCCCCGGGCAGGTGGGGGGCTACACCTTC. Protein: CAWSPPGQVGGYTF.